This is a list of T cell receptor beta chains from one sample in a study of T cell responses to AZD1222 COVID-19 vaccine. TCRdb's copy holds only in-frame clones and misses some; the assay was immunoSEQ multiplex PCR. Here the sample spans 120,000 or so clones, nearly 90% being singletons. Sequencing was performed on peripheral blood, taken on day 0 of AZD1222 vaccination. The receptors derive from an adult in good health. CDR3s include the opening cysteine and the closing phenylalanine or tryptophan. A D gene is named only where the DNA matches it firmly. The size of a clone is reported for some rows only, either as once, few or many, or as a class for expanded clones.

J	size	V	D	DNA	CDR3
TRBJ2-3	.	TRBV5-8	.	TGTGCCAGCAGCTGGTTGATCCCAGATACGCAGTATTTT	CASSWLIPDTQYF
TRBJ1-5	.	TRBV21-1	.	TGTGCCAGCAGCATAAGACAGGGGGGGAACTATAGCAATCAGCCCCAGCATTTT	CASSIRQGGNYSNQPQHF
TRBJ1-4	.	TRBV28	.	TGTGCCAGCACCGAGCTACAGGCAACTAATGAAAAACTGTTTTTT	CASTELQATNEKLFF
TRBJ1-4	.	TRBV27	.	TGTGCCGGATTACCCATTTCAACTAATGAAAAACTGTTTTTT	CAGLPISTNEKLFF
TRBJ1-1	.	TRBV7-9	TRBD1	TGTGCCGGGACAGGGGTATACTCTGAAGCTTTCTTT	CAGTGVYSEAFF
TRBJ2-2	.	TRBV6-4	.	TGTGCCAGCAGTGATAGGAGGGGCACCGGGGAGCTGTTTTTT	CASSDRRGTGELFF
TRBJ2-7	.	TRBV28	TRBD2	TGTGCCAGCAGTCCCCCGGGACTAGCGGGGGGCCACCCCCTCTACGAGCAGTACTTC	CASSPPGLAGGHPLYEQYF
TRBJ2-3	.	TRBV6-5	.	TGTGCCAGCCGTCCCGACTCCTTCACAGATACGCAGTATTTT	CASRPDSFTDTQYF
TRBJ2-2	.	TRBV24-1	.	TGTGCCACCAGTGACCTAGGACGGGGTGACACCGGGGAGCTGTTTTTT	CATSDLGRGDTGELFF
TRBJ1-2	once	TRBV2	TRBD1	TGTGCCAGCAGTGCCCTAAGGACAGGGGGCGGAGGTGGCTACACCTTC	CASSALRTGGGGGYTF
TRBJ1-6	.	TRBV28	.	TGTGCCTGGTGTAACGTGAATTCACCCCTCCACTTT	CAWCNVNSPLHF
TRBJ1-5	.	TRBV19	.	TGTGCCAGTAGTATCGGGGGGATCAATCAGCCCCAGCATTTT	CASSIGGINQPQHF
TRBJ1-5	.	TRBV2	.	TGTGCCAGCAGTGGGGGGGGCAGGGGATATCAGCCCCAGCATTTT	CASSGGGRGYQPQHF
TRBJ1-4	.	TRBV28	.	TGTGCCAGCAGCAACGGACATTTTGCAACTAATGAAAAACTGTTTTTT	CASSNGHFATNEKLFF
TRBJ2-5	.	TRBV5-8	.	TGTGCCAGCAGCTATAGGGAGACCCAGTACTTC	CASSYRETQYF
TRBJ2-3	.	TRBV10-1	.	TGCGCCAGCACCGGACCCTCAAGCACAGATACGCAGTATTTT	CASTGPSSTDTQYF
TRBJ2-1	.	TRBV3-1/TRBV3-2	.	TGTGCCAGCAGCCAAGAGGGGTGGGCTTACAATGAGCAGTTCTTC	CASSQEGWAYNEQFF
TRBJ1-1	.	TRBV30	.	TGTGCCCGGGAGGAGGGAGGGAACACTGAAGCTTTCTTT	CAREEGGNTEAFF
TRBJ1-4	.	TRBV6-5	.	TGTGCCAGCAGTTACTCGGGGGGACTAAATGAAAAACTGTTTTTT	CASSYSGGLNEKLFF
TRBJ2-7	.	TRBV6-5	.	TGTGCCAGCAGACGGGACGTACGTGGCTCCTACGAGCAGTACTTC	CASRRDVRGSYEQYF
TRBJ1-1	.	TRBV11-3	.	TGTGCCAGCAGCTTCTCGGCTAACACTGAAGCTTTCTTT	CASSFSANTEAFF
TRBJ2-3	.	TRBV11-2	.	TGTGCCAGCAGCCGTTCGGGGGTTGGGACAGATACGCAGTATTTT	CASSRSGVGTDTQYF
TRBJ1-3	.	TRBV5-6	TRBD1	TGTGCCAGCAGCTTTAAGACAGGGAACACCATATATTTT	CASSFKTGNTIYF
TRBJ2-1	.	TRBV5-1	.	TGCGCCAGCAGCTTGGCGGGGGTGAGGCAGTTCTTC	CASSLAGVRQFF
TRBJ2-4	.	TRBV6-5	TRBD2	TGTGCCAGCAGGGGACTAGCGGTCGCCAAAAACATTCAGTACTTC	CASRGLAVAKNIQYF
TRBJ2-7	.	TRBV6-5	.	TGTGCCAGCGTCGCGGGGACCGGCCTCGAGCAGTACTTC	CASVAGTGLEQYF
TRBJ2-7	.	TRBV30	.	TGTGCCTGGAGTGTTTCCAAATCGACCGAGCAGTACTTC	CAWSVSKSTEQYF
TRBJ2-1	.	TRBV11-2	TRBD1	TGTGCCAGCAGCCTACAGGGGGCAGGGGCGACTGAGCAGTTCTTC	CASSLQGAGATEQFF
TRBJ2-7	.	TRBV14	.	TGTGCCAGCAGCCAAGTCGCAGGTCCCTACGAGCAGTACTTC	CASSQVAGPYEQYF
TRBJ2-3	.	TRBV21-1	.	TGTGCCAGCAGCACAACTCACGACCGGGACAGGGGCTTGACAGATACGCAGTATTTT	CASSTTHDRDRGLTDTQYF
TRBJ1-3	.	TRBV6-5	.	TGTGCCAGCAGTCCTGCCGGGTCTGGAAACACCATATATTTT	CASSPAGSGNTIYF
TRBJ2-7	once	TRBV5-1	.	TGCGCCAGCAGCTTTAATCCCGGGACGGGGTCCTACGAGCAGTACTTC	CASSFNPGTGSYEQYF
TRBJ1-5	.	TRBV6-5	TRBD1	TGTGCCAGCAGCCGGACAGGGGGGCGCAATCAGCCCCAGCATTTT	CASSRTGGRNQPQHF
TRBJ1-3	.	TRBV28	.	TGTGCCAGCAGCCTCCCTACTCCTCCTGGAAACACCATATATTTT	CASSLPTPPGNTIYF
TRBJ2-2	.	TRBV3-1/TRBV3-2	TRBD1	TGTGCCAGCCGCAGAACAGGGGTAAACACCGGGGAGCTGTTTTTT	CASRRTGVNTGELFF
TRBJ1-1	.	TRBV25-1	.	TGTGCCAGCAGTGAATTTCTGGGTCCAGATAGAGCTTTCTTT	CASSEFLGPDRAFF